These 14 T cell receptor beta chains came from one sample sequenced in a study of CXCR3-negative and CXCR3-positive naive CD8 T cells. UMI-tagged TRB cDNA libraries were built via 5' RACE. TCRdb re-called the 5' RACE reads; one entry per CDR3 protein, DNA not given. The listing records some 130,000 distinct CDR3 sequences. The sequenced material came from naive CXCR3- CD8+ T cells from blood. As for subset: CD45RO-CCR7+CD27+CD95- naive CD8+ T cells lacking CXCR3 (TNR3-). These receptors all come from a human donor in good health. Some clones in this sample may be carry-over from other donors' samples.

This chain uses TRBV6-2 or TRBV6-3 with TRBJ1-1; lacking DNA, the TRBD1 call made by TCRdb goes unchecked. Germline V gene data show CDR1 as MNHEY and CDR2 as SVGEGT. CDR3 length equals 13 residues. CDR3 in amino acids: CASSPGRYTEAFF.

The genes are TRBV4-1 and TRBJ1-6. This CDR3 contains 15 residues. CDR1 and CDR2 from the germline V gene are MGHRA and YSYEKL. CDR3 sequence: CASSQDPPFNSPLHF.

This chain uses TRBV27 with TRBJ1-6; TCRdb designates TRBD1, a call that cannot be tested without DNA. The CDR3 runs to 17 residues. Germline lookup yields CDR1 MNHEY and CDR2 SMNVEV (reference sequence). CDR3: CASRGDRPSSYNSPLHF.

CDR3 region: CASSWSRDEPFF. This rearrangement joins TRBV12-3 or TRBV12-4 to TRBJ2-1; TCRdb selects TRBD1, and the lack of DNA leaves this call unchecked. This CDR3 contains 12 residues.

The chain uses TRBV29-1 and TRBJ2-7. Germline CDR1 and CDR2: SQVTM and ANQGSEA. This CDR3 spans 12 amino acids. The CDR3 spells CSVVTDSYEQYF.

J is TRBJ2-1 and V is TRBV10-1. In germline, CDR1 is WNHNN, CDR2 SYGVQD (reference sequence). The CDR3 runs 16 residues. The CDR3 spells CASSESVGGAYNEQFF.

The genes are TRBV7-9 and TRBJ1-5. The germline gives CDR1 SEHNR, CDR2 FQNEAQ (reference sequence). CDR3 length: 15 amino acids. This CDR3 reads CASSLAGNSNQPQHF.

The chain combines TRBV6-5 with TRBJ2-7; TCRdb picks TRBD1, but there is no DNA to check that call. The CDR3 extends over 15 amino acids. The germline V gene has CDR1 MNHEY and CDR2 SVGAGI. CDR3 residues: CASSYSTGESYEQYF.

V and J are TRBV24-1 and TRBJ1-2; TCRdb proposes TRBD1, but this gene call is untestable without DNA. This CDR3 has 15 amino acids. Germline assignment: CDR1 KGHDR and CDR2 SFDVKD. CDR3 amino acids: CATSDERTGFYGYTF.

CDR3 sequence reads: CASKQGDFATQRVHTQYF. The rearrangement joins TRBV28 to TRBJ2-3; TCRdb's assignment of TRBD1 cannot be checked, as there is no DNA. Per the germline V gene, CDR1 is MDHEN and CDR2 is SYDVKM. The CDR3 extends over 18 amino acids.

The genes are TRBV7-6 and TRBJ1-1; the D call from TCRdb, TRBD1, cannot be confirmed without DNA. The CDR3 contains 14 residues. Germline V gene lookup returns CDR1 SGHVS and CDR2 FNYEAQ. CDR3 protein: CASSLSAGGTEAFF.

The chain has TRBV4-1 and TRBJ1-1; TCRdb calls TRBD1, which cannot be checked without DNA. This CDR3 contains 19 residues. The germline CDR1 and CDR2 sequences are MGHRA and YSYEKL. Here the CDR3 reads CASSQVPRFRGQENTEAFF.

The chain employs TRBV28 and TRBJ2-7. This CDR3 is built from 13 residues. CDR1 is MDHEN, CDR2 SYDVKM, per germline. The CDR3 here is CASSFAGYYEQYF.

V and J are TRBV12-3 or TRBV12-4 and TRBJ2-1; with no DNA, the TCRdb D assignment of TRBD1 cannot be verified. The CDR3 is 15 residues long. Here the CDR3 reads CASSGQGYHLNEQFF.